Each of the 25 T cell receptor beta chains below was sequenced from the same sample in a study of blood T cell repertoires in COVID-19. Only in-frame clones appear in the TCRdb table, and some are missing; sequencing was by immunoSEQ multiplex PCR. The data show some 200,000 clones, more than 65% seen once. The specimen sequenced was PBMCs or T cells enriched from blood (not recorded which). The origin of the receptors is a middle-aged man who had recovered from COVID-19.

The V gene is TRBV6-5, the J gene TRBJ1-3; D gene uncertain. The CDR3 sequence is 15 residues long. V was trimmed by 8 bases and J by 4 bases, leaving 18 bases between them. Germline V gene lookup returns CDR1 MNHEY and CDR2 SVGAGI. The DNA for the CDR3 is TGTGCCAGCGGGCCCAATGATTGGTTAGGAAACACCATATATTTT. It encodes CASGPNDWLGNTIYF.

V is TRBV5-1 and J is TRBJ2-6; 11 positions match TRBD1. V dropped 1 base and J dropped 0; count of bases not matched to a gene: 6. This CDR3 is built from 19 residues. CDR1 SGHRS and CDR2 YFSETQ come from the germline V gene. The CDR3 region has the DNA TGCGCCAGCAGCTTGAACCGGGACAGGGGGAACTCTGGGGCCAACGTCCTGACTTTC. Its translation: CASSLNRDRGNSGANVLTF.

The CDR3: CAISGTRDGYTF. CDR3 bases: TGTGCCATCAGTGGCACGAGGGATGGCTACACCTTC. The gene calls are TRBV10-3 and TRBJ1-2; D is ambiguous. Trimming took 4 bases from V and 6 from J, leaving 9 bases between them. Looked up from germline, CDR1 is ENHRY and CDR2 is SYGVKD. The CDR3 is made up of 12 amino acids.

For this clone: The sample contains more than one DNA sequence encoding this CDR3. The rearrangement joins TRBV7-9 to TRBJ1-1; maybe TRBD1 (5 bases). The CDR3 is made up of 14 amino acids. The V gene's germline CDR1 is SEHNR and CDR2 FQNEAQ (reference sequence). Trimming took off 2 bases at V and 1 base at J, with 8 bases between the two ends. CDR3 in amino acids: CASSLLTENTEAFF. The CDR3 DNA is TGTGCCAGCAGCTTATTGACAGAGAACACTGAAGCTTTCTTT.

The chain recombines TRBV19 with TRBJ1-2; tentative D call: TRBD1 (5 bases). This CDR3 region has 15 residues. CDR1 LNHDA and CDR2 SQIVND come from the germline V gene (reference sequence). Trimming pared 4 bases from V and 0 bases from J, leaving 12 bases between. The CDR3 DNA sequence: TGTGCCAGTAGTACGGGACTTCCAGCTAACTATGGCTACACCTTC. The encoded protein is CASSTGLPANYGYTF.

The genes are TRBV5-1 and TRBJ1-4; 7 bases agree with TRBD1. Germline lookup yields CDR1 SGHRS and CDR2 YFSETQ. There are 15 residues in the CDR3. V was clipped by 5 bases and J by 3 bases; unmatched bases: 7. CDR3 residues: CASRSRQGSNEKLFF. CDR3 sequence (DNA): TGCGCCAGCAGATCCAGACAGGGCTCTAATGAAAAACTGTTTTTT.

The chain has TRBV18 and TRBJ2-7, with D possibly TRBD1 on 5 matching bases. The germline V gene has CDR1 KGHSH and CDR2 LQKENI. The CDR3 loop spans 12 amino acids. Trimming stripped 6 bases from V and 3 bases from J, with 9 bases between. The CDR3 reads CASSSDSYEQYF. DNA for the CDR3: TGTGCCAGCTCGTCAGACAGCTACGAGCAGTACTTC.

V and J are TRBV28 and TRBJ1-1; the D gene is possibly TRBD1 (5 bases). The CDR3 runs 19 residues. V was shortened by 5 bases and J by 1 base, with 26 bases between the two germline ends. CDR1 MDHEN and CDR2 SYDVKM come from the germline V gene. CDR3 DNA sequence: TGTGCCAGCAGTCGGAATTGGGGGGTCCTAATCGAGTGGAACACTGAAGCTTTCTTT. Its protein is CASSRNWGVLIEWNTEAFF.

The V and J genes are TRBV30 and TRBJ1-1, with 7 bases fitting TRBD1. Trimming took 5 bases from V and 0 from J; bases not matched to a gene: 6. Germline V lookup: CDR1 GTSNPN, CDR2 SVGIG (reference sequence). This CDR3 contains 14 residues. CDR3 region: CAWGRGIMNTEAFF. CDR3 DNA sequence: TGTGCCTGGGGCAGGGGGATTATGAACACTGAAGCTTTCTTT. Filled out from reference TRBV30 and TRBJ1-1, the complete variable domain reads SQTIHQWPATLVQPVGSPLSLECTVEGTSNPNLYWYRQAAGRGLQLLFYSVGIGQISSEVPQNLSASRPQDRQFILSSKKLLLSDSGFYLCAWGRGIMNTEAFFGQGTRLTVV.

The chain carries TRBV7-8 and TRBJ2-6; TRBD1 aligns across 10 bases. The length of the CDR3 is 20 residues. The germline V gene encodes CDR1 SGHVS and CDR2 FQNEAQ. V shed 4 bases and J 0 bases; nucleotides not matched to a gene: 12. CDR3 amino acids: CASSSFIRDRGSSGANVLTF. CDR3 DNA: TGTGCCAGCAGCTCTTTCATACGGGACAGGGGCTCCTCTGGGGCCAACGTCCTGACTTTC.

CDR3 loop: CASSLEHSSGNTIYF. The CDR3 DNA sequence: TGTGCCAGCAGTTTAGAGCACTCCTCTGGAAACACCATATATTTT. The J gene is TRBJ1-3, the V gene TRBV28; D ambiguous. V was clipped by 2 bases and J by 0 bases, with 8 bases between them. The CDR3 loop spans 15 amino acids. CDR1 MDHEN and CDR2 SYDVKM come from the germline V gene.

The rearrangement uses TRBV5-1 and TRBJ1-1, with 7 nucleotides matching TRBD1. Unmatched junction bases numbered 5, after V lost 0 bases and J lost 0 bases. This CDR3 has 16 amino acids. Germline V gene lookup returns CDR1 SGHRS and CDR2 YFSETQ. CDR3 bases: TGCGCCAGCAGCTTGGAGAGGGGGCGCCTGAACACTGAAGCTTTCTTT. Encoded protein: CASSLERGRLNTEAFF.

This chain uses TRBV6-1 with TRBJ2-7, with D tentatively TRBD2 (6 bases). This CDR3 has 17 amino acids. CDR1 MNHNS and CDR2 SASEGT come from the germline V gene. The V end lost 3 bases, the J end lost 2 bases, and 20 bases lay between the germline ends. In DNA form, the CDR3 reads TGTGCCAGCAGTGACCCCCTGGAGCGGACTACTCCCTACGAGCAGTACTTC. Its translation is CASSDPLERTTPYEQYF.

The rearrangement links TRBV6-5 to TRBJ2-1, with a possible D match to TRBD2 (6 bases). CDR3 size: 14 residues. Trimming took off 2 bases at V and 1 base at J, with 6 bases between the two ends. Per the germline V gene, CDR1 is MNHEY and CDR2 is SVGAGI. This CDR3 reads CASSYAGSYNEQFF. In nucleotides, the CDR3 is TGTGCCAGCAGTTACGCGGGATCCTACAATGAGCAGTTCTTC.

The J gene is TRBJ2-1, the V gene TRBV19, with 11 bases matching TRBD2. Germline V lookup: CDR1 LNHDA, CDR2 SQIVND (reference sequence). The CDR3 is made up of 15 amino acids. With 6 bases clipped from V and 6 bases from J, the junction kept 7 bases outside the gene matches. The CDR3 coding sequence is TGTGCCAGTAGCCGTCTAGCGGGGGGCCTCAATGAGCAGTTCTTC. Its translation: CASSRLAGGLNEQFF.

J is TRBJ1-6 and V is TRBV4-2, with a weak D call TRBD1 (5 bases). V lost 1 base and J 3 bases, leaving 13 bases between the germline ends. The CDR3 covers 17 residues. Germline V gene lookup returns CDR1 LGHNA and CDR2 YNFKEQ. The CDR3 DNA follows: TGTGCCAGCAGCCAAGGGACGCCGGGGGGCTATAATTCACCCCTCCACTTT. Its protein product is CASSQGTPGGYNSPLHF.

This chain connects TRBV28 to TRBJ1-1, with D possibly TRBD1 on 5 matching bases. CDR1 is MDHEN, CDR2 SYDVKM, per germline. The V and J ends lost 0 bases and 5 bases respectively, with 16 bases between them. This CDR3 contains 16 residues. The CDR3 reads CASSLWLTGGSTEAFF. The CDR3 nucleotides read TGTGCCAGCAGTTTATGGCTTACGGGGGGGTCGACTGAAGCTTTCTTT.

This clone has more than one count but fewer than ten. V gene TRBV3-1 (or the pseudogene TRBV3-2) combines with J gene TRBJ2-3; D may be TRBD1 (5 bases). The germline gives CDR1 LGHDT, CDR2 YNNKEL (reference sequence). Trimming stripped 2 bases from V and 11 bases from J, with 14 bases between. The CDR3 is made up of 13 amino acids. DNA of the CDR3: TGTGCCAGCAGCCAATCCCAAAGGGGCCTGCAGTATTTT. Protein sequence: CASSQSQRGLQYF.

The chain couples TRBV19 to TRBJ1-4; D not resolved. Trimming took off 3 bases at V and 10 bases at J, with 27 bases between the two ends. This CDR3 is built from 18 residues. Germline lookup yields CDR1 LNHDA and CDR2 SQIVND (reference sequence). The CDR3 spells CASSILTQVALREGKLFF. CDR3 bases: TGTGCCAGTAGTATCCTCACCCAGGTGGCACTTCGAGAGGGAAAACTGTTTTTT.

The V and J genes are TRBV4-1 and TRBJ1-4, with D tentatively TRBD1 (6 bases). The V gene's germline CDR1 is MGHRA and CDR2 YSYEKL. The CDR3 runs 12 residues. Deletions cut 4 bases from V and 14 bases from J, with 14 bases between. DNA of the CDR3: TGCGCCAGCAGCCTACAGGGATTTGGGCTGTTTTTT. It encodes CASSLQGFGLFF.

The CDR3 nucleotides are TGTGCCAGCAGCAAAAGTCTCTTCGTCGGGAGCGGGGACAGGGTGGTCGGTCTAGAGCAGTACTTC. It yields the protein CASSKSLFVGSGDRVVGLEQYF. V usage is TRBV21-1 and J usage is TRBJ2-7; the table calls TRBD1, which could not be checked here. TRBV21-1 is assigned pseudogene status. The CDR3 is 22 amino acids.

This clone was detected only a few times. The chain uses TRBV19 and TRBJ2-7, with D possibly being TRBD2 (5 bases). With 4 bases removed from V and 8 bases from J, the gap between germline ends came to 12 bases. The CDR3 is 12 residues long. Germline assignment: CDR1 LNHDA and CDR2 SQIVND (reference sequence). The CDR3 bases are TGTGCCAGTAGTAGTTCAAGAGGGCAGCAGTACTTC. Encoded protein: CASSSSRGQQYF. Full variable domain (remainder filled in from reference TRBV19 and TRBJ2-7): DGGITQSPKYLFRKEGQNVTLSCEQNLNHDAMYWYRQDPGQGLRLIYYSQIVNDFQKGDIAEGYSVSREKKESFPLTVTSAQKNPTAFYLCASSSSRGQQYFGPGTRLTVT.

The chain couples TRBV15 to TRBJ1-5; no clear D gene. CDR1 is LNHNV, CDR2 YYDKDF, per germline (reference sequence). This CDR3 contains 17 residues. The V gene lost 3 bases and the J gene lost 5 bases, with 20 bases spanning the gap. In DNA form, the CDR3 reads TGTGCCACCAGCAGTCACCCCCGGACGGGAACCTATCAGCCCCAGCATTTT. Encoded protein: CATSSHPRTGTYQPQHF.

The chain joins TRBV19 to TRBJ1-6; 7 bases agree with TRBD1. The CDR3 is made up of 18 amino acids. CDR1 is LNHDA and CDR2 is SQIVND in the germline V gene (reference sequence). V shed 5 bases and J 0 bases; nucleotides not matched to a gene: 10. CDR3 sequence (DNA): TGTGCCAGTAGTGCAGGACAGGCCCGAGGCTCCTATAATTCACCCCTCCACTTT. Translated, it gives CASSAGQARGSYNSPLHF.

The count of this clone is one. V and J are TRBV5-1 and TRBJ1-3; TRBD1 aligns across 9 bases. Germline CDR1 SGHRS, CDR2 YFSETQ. With V trimmed by 3 bases and J by 4 bases, 8 bases remained unmatched. The length of the CDR3 is 16 residues. The CDR3 reads CASSSGQGINGNTIYF. CDR3 bases: TGCGCCAGCAGCTCTGGACAGGGGATAAACGGAAACACCATATATTTT.